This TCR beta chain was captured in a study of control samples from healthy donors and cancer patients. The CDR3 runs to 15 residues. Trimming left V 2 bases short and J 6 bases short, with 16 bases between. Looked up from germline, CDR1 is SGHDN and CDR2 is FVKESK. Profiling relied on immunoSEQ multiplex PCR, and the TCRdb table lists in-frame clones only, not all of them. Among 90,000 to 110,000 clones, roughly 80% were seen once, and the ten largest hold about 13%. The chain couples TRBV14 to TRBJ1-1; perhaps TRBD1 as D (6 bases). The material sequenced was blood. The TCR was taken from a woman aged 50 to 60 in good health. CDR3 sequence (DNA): TGTGCCAGCAGCCAAACCAGGACAGCTAGGTCTGAAGCTTTCTTT. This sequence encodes CASSQTRTARSEAFF.